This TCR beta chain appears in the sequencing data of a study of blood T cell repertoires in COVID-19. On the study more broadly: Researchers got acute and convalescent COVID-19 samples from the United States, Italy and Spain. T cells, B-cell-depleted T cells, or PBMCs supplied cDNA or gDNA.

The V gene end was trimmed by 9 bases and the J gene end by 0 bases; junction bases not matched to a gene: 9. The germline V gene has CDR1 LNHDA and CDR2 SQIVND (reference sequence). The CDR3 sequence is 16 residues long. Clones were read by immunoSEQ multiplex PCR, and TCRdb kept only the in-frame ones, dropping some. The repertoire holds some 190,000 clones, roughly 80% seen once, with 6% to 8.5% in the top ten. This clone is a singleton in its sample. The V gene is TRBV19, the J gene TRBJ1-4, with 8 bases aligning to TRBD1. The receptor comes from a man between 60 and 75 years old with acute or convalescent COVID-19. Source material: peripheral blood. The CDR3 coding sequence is TGTGCCAGCCAAGACAGGGGAAGAGCAACTAATGAAAAACTGTTTTTT. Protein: CASQDRGRATNEKLFF.